Following are 27 T cell receptor beta chains from one sample sequenced in a study of radiotherapy plus CTLA-4 blockade in lung cancer. The assay was immunoSEQ multiplex PCR, and TCRdb's table has in-frame clones only and misses some. The sample shows approximately 81,000 clones, around 78% of them seen only once. Here the sequenced sample was peripheral blood, taken from a patient treated with radiotherapy plus ipilimumab. The source is a human donor with non-small cell lung cancer who had a partial response to radiotherapy plus ipilimumab. Some clones in this sample may be carry-over from other donors' samples.

A few counts support this clone. The rearrangement links TRBV6-1 to TRBJ2-2; 10 bases are shared with TRBD2. The V gene's germline CDR1 is MNHNS and CDR2 SASEGT. The V segment lost 5 bases and the J segment 6 bases; nucleotides outside the gene matches: 6. The length of the CDR3 is 15 residues. The chain's CDR3 is CASSTAGGLSGELFF. CDR3 DNA sequence: TGTGCCAGCAGTACAGCGGGGGGGCTATCCGGGGAGCTGTTTTTT.

CDR3 in DNA: TGTGCCAGCAGTCTCGCCCGGGGCCCCGGGGGGACCCAGTACTTC. Its translation: CASSLARGPGGTQYF. This sequence joins TRBV27 and TRBJ2-5; tentative D call: TRBD2 (6 bases). The CDR3 spans 15 residues. CDR1 is MNHEY and CDR2 is SMNVEV in the germline V gene (reference sequence). Deletions cut 5 bases from V and 7 bases from J, with 20 bases between.

This chain uses TRBV15 with TRBJ2-7, with 11 bases that match TRBD2. Germline trimming cut 7 bases from V and 2 bases from J; bases unmatched to any gene: 4. This CDR3 spans 14 amino acids. Germline values: CDR1 LNHNV, CDR2 YYDKDF (reference sequence). CDR3 nucleotides: TGTGCCACCACCCCGACTAGCGGGGCCTACGAGCAGTACTTC. As protein: CATTPTSGAYEQYF.

The rearrangement joins TRBV2 to TRBJ1-1; perhaps TRBD1 as D (6 bases). The germline V and J ends were trimmed by 2 bases and 0 bases, with 10 bases remaining between them. Germline CDR1 and CDR2: SNHLY and FYNNEI. The CDR3 loop spans 15 amino acids. CDR3 residues: CASSERGGLNTEAFF. The CDR3 DNA reads TGTGCCAGCAGTGAAAGGGGGGGCCTGAACACTGAAGCTTTCTTT.

This rearrangement joins TRBV11-1 to TRBJ2-3; D is ambiguous. This CDR3 region has 14 residues. V was clipped by 2 bases and J by 5 bases, with 11 bases between them. The germline V gene encodes CDR1 SGHAT and CDR2 FQDESV (reference sequence). CDR3 sequence (DNA): TGTGCCAGCAGCTTATTGTTGGAGAGAGATACGCAGTATTTT. This gives the protein CASSLLLERDTQYF.

The chain links TRBV7-2 to TRBJ2-2; 7 nucleotides align to TRBD1. Germline V gene lookup returns CDR1 SGHTA and CDR2 FQGNSA. The CDR3 totals 14 residues. V trimming: 5 bases; J trimming: 6 bases; junction bases outside the gene matches: 6. The CDR3 DNA follows: TGTGCCAGCAGCAACCGACAGGGCTCCGGGGAGCTGTTTTTT. Its protein is CASSNRQGSGELFF.

V and J are TRBV6-5 and TRBJ1-6; D is undetermined. Germline lookup yields CDR1 MNHEY and CDR2 SVGAGI. The CDR3 runs 12 residues. V lost 7 bases and J lost 8, with 9 bases in between. The CDR3 loop is CASNSFDSPLHF. The CDR3 coding sequence is TGTGCCAGCAATAGTTTCGATTCACCCCTCCACTTT.

The genes are TRBV5-1 and TRBJ2-5, with no clear D. The V gene lost 4 bases and the J gene lost 1 base, with 14 bases spanning the gap. This CDR3 is built from 15 residues. Looked up from germline, CDR1 is SGHRS and CDR2 is YFSETQ. In nucleotides, the CDR3 is TGCGCCAGCAGCCACACCCCAGCGTCCCAAGAGACCCAGTACTTC. Residues: CASSHTPASQETQYF.

The genes are TRBV13 and TRBJ2-4; TRBD1 agrees at 9 bases. The CDR3 is 16 residues long. Germline CDR1 PRHDT, CDR2 FYEKMQ (reference sequence). Trimming cost V 5 bases and J 9 bases; bases outside gene matches: 14. The CDR3 DNA follows: TGTGCCAGCAGCGATGGGGGACAGGGTGGGTCAGGCATTCAGTACTTC. Translating it yields CASSDGGQGGSGIQYF.

This clone was counted once. The gene calls are TRBV7-9 and TRBJ1-5; possible D gene TRBD1, 6 bases. V was pared by 10 bases and J by 1 base, with 17 bases between. There are 15 residues in the CDR3. CDR1 is SEHNR, CDR2 FQNEAQ, per germline (reference sequence). CDR3 sequence: CAIATGGGSNQPQHF. The CDR3 DNA is TGTGCCATCGCGACGGGGGGCGGGAGCAATCAGCCCCAGCATTTT.

The chain has TRBV9 and TRBJ2-7; 9 positions agree with TRBD1. This CDR3 region has 13 residues. Trimming cost V 5 bases and J 5 bases; bases outside gene matches: 5. Germline CDR1 reads SGDLS; CDR2 reads YYNGEE. The CDR3 protein is CASSPGQGDEQYF. The CDR3 DNA follows: TGTGCCAGCAGTCCGGGACAGGGAGACGAGCAGTACTTC.

The chain has TRBV4-1 and TRBJ2-5; 8 bases match TRBD2. CDR3 length: 17 residues. Germline CDR1 and CDR2: MGHRA and YSYEKL. V was clipped by 4 bases and J by 1 base; unmatched bases: 11. CDR3: CASSRRAGGGPQETQYF. The CDR3 bases are TGCGCCAGCAGCCGTCGGGCGGGGGGAGGGCCCCAAGAGACCCAGTACTTC.

This clone has a handful of counts. The J gene is TRBJ1-2, the V gene TRBV5-6; D may be TRBD1 (5 bases). This CDR3 comprises 12 residues. V was pared by 2 bases and J by 7 bases, with 9 bases between. Germline V CDR1 and CDR2: SGHDT, YYEEEE. The CDR3 nucleotides are TGTGCCAGCAGCTTTCAGGGAGGTGGCTACACCTTC. This encodes CASSFQGGGYTF. Complete variable domain (other parts from reference TRBV5-6 and TRBJ1-2): DAGVTQSPTHLIKTRGQQVTLRCSPKSGHDTVSWYQQALGQGPQFIFQYYEEEERQRGNFPDRFSGHQFPNYSSELNVNALLLGDSALYLCASSFQGGGYTFGSGTRLTVV.

The chain carries TRBV15 and TRBJ1-5; D unclear. The germline gives CDR1 LNHNV, CDR2 YYDKDF (reference sequence). The CDR3 is 16 residues long. V gave up 0 bases and J gave up 1 base, with 10 bases separating them. DNA for the CDR3: TGTGCCACCAGCAGAGATATTTCCCAGAGCAATCAGCCCCAGCATTTT. Translating it yields CATSRDISQSNQPQHF.

The rearrangement joins TRBV30 to TRBJ1-6, with 9 nucleotides matching TRBD1. There are 15 residues in the CDR3. With V trimmed by 1 base and J by 7 bases, 5 bases remained unmatched. Germline V gene data show CDR1 as GTSNPN and CDR2 as SVGIG (reference sequence). This chain's CDR3 is CAWSGPGTGNSPLHF. For the CDR3, the DNA is TGTGCCTGGAGTGGCCCCGGGACAGGGAATTCACCCCTCCACTTT.

The chain employs TRBV19 and TRBJ2-2; 8 positions match TRBD1. The J segment lost 1 base and the V segment lost 7 bases, leaving 5 bases of the junction unmatched. This CDR3 region has 15 residues. The germline V gene encodes CDR1 LNHDA and CDR2 SQIVND (reference sequence). The CDR3 loop is CASTLDRENTGELFF. CDR3 DNA: TGTGCCAGTACCCTGGACAGGGAGAACACCGGGGAGCTGTTTTTT.

V and J are TRBV9 and TRBJ2-1; D perhaps matches TRBD2 (6 bases). Germline V lookup: CDR1 SGDLS, CDR2 YYNGEE. With 1 base removed from V and 9 bases from J, the gap between germline ends came to 32 bases. This CDR3 comprises 20 residues. In nucleotides, the CDR3 is TGTGCCAGCAGCGTATTAAAGCCCTATGGGCGGGGTCGGTTAGGTGGTGAGCAGTTCTTC. It specifies CASSVLKPYGRGRLGGEQFF.

This clone appeared once. The V gene is TRBV11-2, the J gene TRBJ1-1, with 7 bases lining up with TRBD1. The V gene's germline CDR1 is SGHAT and CDR2 FQNNGV. This CDR3 has 15 residues. After removal of 1 base from V and 4 bases from J, the junction contained 6 bases not matched to a gene. The CDR3 sequence is CASSLVLQGSTEAFF. In nucleotides, the CDR3 is TGTGCCAGCAGCTTAGTCTTACAGGGGAGCACTGAAGCTTTCTTT. The complete variable domain, with remaining parts taken from reference TRBV11-2 and TRBJ1-1, reads EAGVAQSPRYKIIEKRQSVAFWCNPISGHATLYWYQQILGQGPKLLIQFQNNGVVDDSQLPKDRFSAERLKGVDSTLKIQPAKLEDSAVYLCASSLVLQGSTEAFFGQGTRLTVV.

The rearrangement links TRBV11-2 to TRBJ2-7; no clear D. CDR3 length: 13 amino acids. The germline gives CDR1 SGHAT, CDR2 FQNNGV. Between the trimmed V and J ends, which lost 1 base and 2 bases, there was a span of 6 bases. Written as DNA, the CDR3 is TGTGCCAGCAGCTTAGGGCTAGCCTACGAGCAGTACTTC. Encoded protein: CASSLGLAYEQYF.

This clone was recorded once. The rearrangement links TRBV18 to TRBJ2-7, with TRBD1 matching 9 bases. Germline V lookup: CDR1 KGHSH, CDR2 LQKENI. V lost 1 base to trimming and J lost 2 bases; unmatched junction nucleotides: 3. The CDR3 runs to 15 residues. CDR3 in amino acids: CASSPRTGEPYEQYF. The DNA of the CDR3 is TGTGCCAGCTCACCACGGACAGGGGAACCCTACGAGCAGTACTTC. The full variable domain, in which reference TRBV18 and TRBJ2-7 provide the parts outside the CDR3, is NAGVMQNPRHLVRRRGQEARLRCSPMKGHSHVYWYRQLPEEGLKFMVYLQKENIIDESGMPKERFSAEFPKEGPSILRIQQVVRGDSAAYFCASSPRTGEPYEQYFGPGTRLTVT.

This clone was detected only a few times. The chain couples TRBV6-1 to TRBJ1-5; 7 bases line up with TRBD1. The V segment lost 6 bases and the J segment 5 bases; nucleotides outside the gene matches: 7. In germline, CDR1 is MNHNS, CDR2 SASEGT. The CDR3 is 14 amino acids. CDR3 protein: CASSLDRTYQPQHF. As DNA, the CDR3 is TGTGCCAGCAGCCTGGACAGGACCTATCAGCCCCAGCATTTT.

The chain links TRBV11-2 to TRBJ2-4; 8 bases agree with TRBD1. Trimming cost V 2 bases and J 2 bases; bases outside gene matches: 8. CDR3 length: 17 residues. Germline assignment: CDR1 SGHAT and CDR2 FQNNGV. The CDR3 coding sequence is TGTGCCAGCAGCTTAATTGACAGGGGCTCTACCAAAAACATTCAGTACTTC. Residues: CASSLIDRGSTKNIQYF.

V usage is TRBV7-2 and J usage is TRBJ1-2; D is unclear. The ends were cut back, 2 bases at V and 4 bases at J, with 11 bases in the middle. The germline CDR1 and CDR2 sequences are SGHTA and FQGNSA. CDR3 length equals 14 residues. CDR3 sequence reads: CASSLPQIGYGYTF. The CDR3 region has the DNA TGTGCCAGCAGCTTACCCCAGATTGGCTATGGCTACACCTTC.

The chain uses TRBV27 and TRBJ1-2; 7 nucleotides line up with TRBD1. The germline V gene encodes CDR1 MNHEY and CDR2 SMNVEV (reference sequence). The length of the CDR3 is 13 residues. V dropped 6 bases and J dropped 5; count of bases not matched to a gene: 6. CDR3 sequence (DNA): TGTGCCAGCAGACAGACAGGGCTGTATGGCTACACCTTC. This translates into CASRQTGLYGYTF.

The V gene is TRBV23-1, the J gene TRBJ2-1, with TRBD2 identical over 10 bases. TRBV23-1 is flagged as an ORF with uncertain function. V was pared by 0 bases and J by 5 bases, with 10 bases of the junction left unmatched. The CDR3 has 18 amino acids. The CDR3: CASSQSRTSGLPHNEQFF. CDR3 in DNA: TGCGCCAGCAGTCAATCCCGGACTAGCGGCCTTCCCCACAATGAGCAGTTCTTC.

The sample holds a few counts of this clone. The genes are TRBV28 and TRBJ1-5; D might be TRBD1 (6 bases). This CDR3 spans 16 amino acids. V lost 6 bases and J 4 bases, leaving 19 bases between the germline ends. Germline V CDR1 and CDR2: MDHEN, SYDVKM. DNA for the CDR3: TGTGCCAGCAGCGTCCTACAGGGTATGGCAAATCAGCCCCAGCATTTT. Amino acids: CASSVLQGMANQPQHF.

The chain recombines TRBV6-5 with TRBJ2-7, with 8 bases identical to TRBD2. Germline CDR1 MNHEY, CDR2 SVGAGI. V was clipped by 6 bases and J by 5 bases; unmatched bases: 12. This CDR3 has 15 residues. CDR3 bases: TGTGCCAGCAGCACCCCCCGGACTAGCAGAAACGAGCAGTACTTC. Protein sequence: CASSTPRTSRNEQYF.